This T cell receptor beta chain was identified in a study of blood T cell repertoires in COVID-19. Looking at the study overall: From the United States, Italy and Spain came samples of acute and convalescent COVID-19. Sources were T cells, B-cell-depleted T cells, or PBMCs; the material itself was cDNA or gDNA.

Authors' processing steps: For nucleated cells, counts were estimated from reference gene primer amplification. Profiling relied on immunoSEQ multiplex PCR, and the TCRdb table lists in-frame clones only, not all of them. V, J and clone size derive from that table, while D and trimming were established from the DNA sequence. The data hold 130,000 or so clones, with approximately 68% observed a single time. The germline gives CDR1 SNHLY, CDR2 FYNNEI. Trimming removed 6 bases from V and 5 bases from J, with 16 bases in between. The CDR3 covers 14 residues. This clone occurred a few times. Sequenced: peripheral blood. The receptor comes from a woman in her 70s with acute or convalescent COVID-19. This chain joins TRBV2 and TRBJ1-1, with TRBD1 as a possible D gene (5 bases). CDR3 region: CASREGSGGTEAFF. The CDR3 DNA reads TGTGCCAGCAGAGAGGGCTCCGGGGGTACTGAAGCTTTCTTT.